This T cell receptor (beta chain) came from a study of identical twins. Study observations and caveats: Insertions ran lower in abundant cord blood beta clonotypes, though not in memory repertoires. Out-of-frame alpha sequences shared by twins were enriched for low generation probability. Sharing of beta out-of-frame sequences by twins showed a weaker excess.

This clonotype turned up a few times. Its antigen is still unknown. Template switching (which added a universal primer site) was used, and cDNA carried unique molecular identifiers. TCRdb called the 5' RACE reads again in MiXCR, with one record for every CDR3 protein. Here the sample spans around 670,000 distinct CDR3 sequences, around 6% being singletons. The TCR originated in a man younger than 35 in good health. Sequencing was done on a sample of naive T cells sorted from blood.

The CDR3 is CASSFQGAPNTGELFF. As DNA, the CDR3 is TGTGCCAGCAGCTTCCAGGGGGCGCCTAACACCGGGGAGCTGTTTTTT. V and J are TRBV7-6 and TRBJ2-2, with 8 bases that match TRBD1. This CDR3 has 16 amino acids. Germline CDR1 reads SGHVS; CDR2 reads FNYEAQ. V lost 3 bases to trimming and J lost 2 bases; unmatched junction nucleotides: 5.